Listed below are T cell receptor beta chains from one sample, sequenced in a study of shared clonotypes between healthy human individuals. Libraries were prepared by immunoSEQ multiplex PCR; TCRdb keeps only in-frame clonotypes and omits some of them. The sample carries more than 550,000 clones, less than 95% recorded once. The material sequenced was memory CD8+ T cells from PBMCs. These receptors were collected from a man in his late teens or twenties in good health. Some clones in this sample may be carry-over from other donors' samples. CDR3s include the opening cysteine and the closing phenylalanine or tryptophan. D genes are given only for firm matches. A row's size may be missing; if present it is once, few, many or a size class.

j_call	cdr3_length	v_call	clone_size	d_call	cdr3_aa	cdr3_nt
TRBJ1-5	13	TRBV28	.	.	CASSLSGPAGQHF	TGTGCCAGCAGTTTATCGGGGCCCGCGGGCCAGCATTTT
TRBJ2-7	14	TRBV28	.	.	CASSLLQGSYEQYF	TGTGCCAGCAGTTTATTACAGGGATCCTACGAGCAGTACTTC
TRBJ2-7	13	TRBV7-9	.	.	CASRGTASYEQYF	TGTGCCAGCCGAGGGACGGCCTCCTACGAGCAGTACTTC
TRBJ1-1	16	TRBV6-1	.	.	CASSEFWDGLNTEAFF	TGTGCCAGCAGTGAATTTTGGGACGGCTTGAACACTGAAGCTTTCTTT
TRBJ1-1	13	TRBV27	few	.	CASSWTQNTEAFF	TGTGCCAGCAGTTGGACCCAGAACACTGAAGCTTTCTTT
TRBJ2-1	15	TRBV4-2	.	.	CASSPEPEDYNEQFF	TGTGCCAGCAGCCCAGAGCCAGAAGACTACAATGAGCAGTTCTTC
TRBJ2-5	11	TRBV28	.	.	CAGGSERTQYF	TGTGCCGGCGGGTCCGAACGGACCCAGTACTTC
TRBJ1-1	11	TRBV28	.	.	CASSPITEAFF	TGTGCCAGCAGCCCTATAACTGAAGCTTTCTTT
TRBJ2-1	16	TRBV27	.	TRBD2	CASSLDRAGVAKEQFF	TGTGCCAGCAGTTTAGATCGGGCGGGAGTGGCAAAGGAGCAGTTCTTC
TRBJ2-3	14	TRBV7-9	.	TRBD2	CASRGESSTDTQYF	TGTGCCAGCCGGGGGGAGTCTAGCACAGATACGCAGTATTTT
TRBJ2-2	16	TRBV11-2	.	.	CASSPLVRGNTGELFF	TGTGCCAGCAGCCCTCTCGTCCGGGGTAACACCGGGGAGCTGTTTTTT
TRBJ2-2	15	TRBV2	.	TRBD1	CASSGQGLNTGELFF	TGTGCCAGCAGCGGACAGGGCCTCAACACCGGGGAGCTGTTTTTT
TRBJ2-7	12	TRBV5-1	once	.	CASSLNMGGWYF	TGCGCCAGCAGCTTAAATATGGGTGGTTGGTACTTC
TRBJ2-7	14	TRBV28	.	.	CASSPSDGIYEQYF	TGTGCCAGCAGTCCCTCGGACGGGATCTACGAGCAGTACTTC
TRBJ1-6	14	TRBV25-1	.	.	CASSDVGNNSPLHF	TGTGCCAGCAGTGACGTGGGAAATAATTCACCCCTCCACTTT
TRBJ2-7	14	TRBV29-1	.	.	CSVSGPTWRGEQYF	TGCAGCGTTTCCGGACCCACCTGGCGAGGCGAGCAGTACTTC
TRBJ2-1	16	TRBV11-2	.	TRBD2	CASSPWAGGPRSEQFF	TGTGCCAGCAGCCCCTGGGCGGGAGGGCCTCGGAGTGAGCAGTTCTTC
TRBJ2-7	15	TRBV5-4	.	TRBD2	CASSRLAGGNYEQYF	TGTGCCAGCAGCCGACTAGCGGGAGGCAACTACGAGCAGTACTTC
TRBJ1-1	13	TRBV30	few	.	CAWSVTQGTEAFF	TGTGCCTGGAGTGTAACTCAGGGGACTGAAGCTTTCTTT
TRBJ2-7	15	TRBV12-5	.	.	CASGLVMVSAYEQYF	TGTGCTAGTGGTTTGGTAATGGTCAGCGCCTACGAGCAGTACTTC
TRBJ1-2	18	TRBV10-3	.	.	CAISESWGNLPPFYFYTF	TGTGCCATCAGTGAGTCGTGGGGGAACCTACCTCCTTTCTACTTCTACACCTTC
TRBJ1-2	15	TRBV6-1	few	.	CASSEGPATTYGYTF	TGTGCCAGCAGTGAAGGACCGGCCACGACCTATGGCTACACCTTC
TRBJ2-2	17	TRBV4-3	.	TRBD2	CASSLRLAVVNTGELFF	TGCGCCAGCAGCCTGCGACTAGCGGTCGTAAACACCGGGGAGCTGTTTTTT
TRBJ2-3	15	TRBV7-9	.	TRBD1	CASSDRGLSADTQYF	TGTGCCAGCAGCGACAGGGGGCTTAGCGCAGATACGCAGTATTTT
TRBJ2-7	16	TRBV5-4	.	TRBD2	CASRFRGDLASYEQYF	TGTGCCAGCAGATTCCGGGGGGACCTAGCGTCATACGAGCAGTACTTC
TRBJ2-3	16	TRBV10-3	.	.	CAISESVGTYTDTQYF	TGTGCCATCAGTGAGTCGGTCGGGACTTACACAGATACGCAGTATTTT
TRBJ2-3	12	TRBV13	.	.	CASSLAPDTQYF	TGTGCCAGCAGCTTGGCTCCAGATACGCAGTATTTT
TRBJ1-2	14	TRBV14	.	.	CASSQVRGGYGYTF	TGTGCCAGCAGCCAAGTTAGGGGCGGCTATGGCTACACCTTC
TRBJ2-1	14	TRBV27	.	.	CASNIHKTYNEQFF	TGTGCCAGCAACATACACAAAACCTACAATGAGCAGTTCTTC
TRBJ2-5	14	TRBV21-1	.	.	CASSKEHLEETQYF	TGTGCCAGCAGCAAAGAACACCTGGAGGAGACCCAGTACTTC
TRBJ2-1	15	TRBV6-5	.	TRBD1	CASNFGQGAYNEQFF	TGTGCCAGCAATTTCGGACAGGGAGCCTACAATGAGCAGTTCTTC
TRBJ1-5	12	TRBV5-6	.	.	CASSRGGQPQHF	TGTGCCAGCAGCCGGGGGGGGCAGCCCCAGCATTTT
TRBJ2-1	18	TRBV7-9	once	.	CASSIPYLGTSGYNEQFF	TGTGCCAGCAGCATCCCATACCTAGGGACGTCGGGCTACAATGAGCAGTTCTTC
TRBJ2-7	15	TRBV7-2	.	.	CASSRRLTTSYEQYF	TGTGCCAGCAGCCGACGGCTTACGACCTCCTACGAGCAGTACTTC
TRBJ2-2	16	TRBV7-9	.	TRBD2	CASSPGLAGNTGELFF	TGTGCCAGCAGCCCGGGACTAGCGGGGAACACCGGGGAGCTGTTTTTT
TRBJ1-2	13	TRBV29-1	.	TRBD1	CSVQGQGLYGYTF	TGCAGCGTTCAAGGACAGGGCCTTTATGGCTACACCTTC
TRBJ2-1	16	TRBV5-4	.	TRBD1	CASSTFGTGGAGEQFF	TGTGCCAGCAGTACTTTTGGGACAGGGGGCGCCGGGGAGCAGTTCTTC
TRBJ1-1	12	TRBV12-2	once	.	CASRSKQGAAFF	TGTGCAAGTCGCTCCAAACAGGGAGCAGCTTTCTTT
TRBJ2-4	15	TRBV9	.	.	CASSVWGRVLDIQYF	TGTGCCAGCAGCGTATGGGGCAGGGTCCTGGACATTCAGTACTTC
TRBJ2-3	13	TRBV9	.	.	CASSVVTGDTQYF	TGTGCCAGCAGCGTAGTGACGGGGGATACGCAGTATTTT
TRBJ2-4	16	TRBV28	few	TRBD1	CASTLRTGGAKNIQYF	TGTGCCAGCACCTTACGGACAGGGGGAGCCAAAAACATTCAGTACTTC